This entry lists 26 T cell receptor beta chains sequenced from one sample in a study of shared clonotypes between healthy human individuals. The table came from immunoSEQ multiplex PCR; TCRdb's copy has only in-frame clones and leaves some out. The sample lists about 2 million clones, about 95% occurring once. It was CD45RO-negative cells, positively selected for CCR7, that made up naive CD8 cells, with terminally differentiated effector memory CD45RA+ cells excluded. Sequences were obtained from naive CD8+ T cells sorted from blood. The receptors were gathered from a man younger than 30 in good health.

This chain joins TRBV5-8 and TRBJ2-7, with D perhaps TRBD1 (5 bases). The CDR3 covers 13 residues. Trimming shortened V by 7 bases and J by 1 base, and 12 bases separated the two germline ends. Germline V gene data show CDR1 as SGHTS and CDR2 as YDEGEE. The CDR3 bases are TGTGCCAGCGAACCACGACAGTCCTACGAGCAGTACTTC. It codes for CASEPRQSYEQYF.

This clone is a singleton in its sample. The chain links TRBV7-8 to TRBJ2-1, with 7 bases that match TRBD2. Germline-derived CDR1 and CDR2 are SGHVS and FQNEAQ. The CDR3 covers 16 residues. The junction had 14 bases not matched to a gene; V was cut back by 5 bases and J by 7 bases. CDR3 coding DNA: TGTGCCAGCAGCATACGGTCTTCAAACGGGGGGAATGAGCAGTTCTTC. It translates to CASSIRSSNGGNEQFF.

Written as DNA, the CDR3 is TGTGCCAGCAGTGACGGACAAGACGAGCAGTACTTC. Translating gives CASSDGQDEQYF. The chain couples TRBV2 to TRBJ2-7; possible D gene TRBD1, 5 bases. CDR1 is SNHLY, CDR2 FYNNEI, per germline. CDR3 length equals 12 residues. V lost 3 bases and J 5 bases, leaving 8 bases between the germline ends. Full variable domain (remainder filled in from reference TRBV2 and TRBJ2-7): EPEVTQTPSHQVTQMGQEVILRCVPISNHLYFYWYRQILGQKVEFLVSFYNNEISEKSEIFDDQFSVERPDGSNFTLKIRSTKLEDSAMYFCASSDGQDEQYFGPGTRLTVT.

This clone was seen once. V usage is TRBV7-6 and J usage is TRBJ1-6; D gene ambiguous. The CDR3 sequence is 13 residues long. The V end was cut by 6 bases, the J end by 8 bases, with 11 bases between. Germline assignment: CDR1 SGHVS and CDR2 FNYEAQ. The CDR3 sequence is CASSPGRYSPLHF. CDR3 in DNA: TGTGCCAGCAGTCCAGGACGGTATTCACCCCTCCACTTT. Variable domain in full (rest from reference TRBV7-6 and TRBJ1-6): GAGVSQSPRYKVTKRGQDVALRCDPISGHVSLYWYRQALGQGPEFLTYFNYEAQQDKSGLPNDRFSAERPEGSISTLTIQRTEQRDSAMYRCASSPGRYSPLHFGNGTRLTVT.

The V call is TRBV15, the J call TRBJ2-1; TRBD2 matches 8 bases. V shed 7 bases and J 7 bases; nucleotides not matched to a gene: 9. The CDR3 contains 14 residues. CDR1 is LNHNV, CDR2 YYDKDF, per germline (reference sequence). The CDR3 protein is CATKLAGGRNEQFF. Written as DNA, the CDR3 is TGTGCCACCAAGTTGGCGGGAGGCAGGAATGAGCAGTTCTTC.

The chain has TRBV5-6 and TRBJ2-2; the D gene is possibly TRBD1 (6 bases). The V gene lost 3 bases and the J gene lost 3 bases, with 9 bases spanning the gap. Germline V gives CDR1 SGHDT, CDR2 YYEEEE. The CDR3 has 14 residues. CDR3 nucleotide sequence: TGTGCCAGCAGCTGGACAGCAGACACCGGGGAGCTGTTTTTT. Translation gives CASSWTADTGELFF.

The chain links TRBV5-6 to TRBJ1-1, with 9 bases lining up with TRBD1. The V gene's germline CDR1 is SGHDT and CDR2 YYEEEE. The CDR3 extends over 14 amino acids. After removal of 6 bases from V and 5 bases from J, the junction contained 8 bases not matched to a gene. CDR3 in amino acids: CASTAGTGITEAFF. The DNA for the CDR3 is TGTGCCAGCACGGCGGGGACAGGGATAACTGAAGCTTTCTTT.

A note on this clone: The same CDR3 can be traced to other DNA sequences in this sample. This chain uses TRBV9 with TRBJ1-1; 8 nucleotides line up with TRBD1. This CDR3 has 13 amino acids. After removal of 3 bases from V and 5 bases from J, the junction contained 3 bases not matched to a gene. Germline values: CDR1 SGDLS, CDR2 YYNGEE. The CDR3 spells CASSAGQGTEAFF. The DNA of the CDR3 is TGTGCCAGCAGCGCAGGACAGGGAACTGAAGCTTTCTTT.

The gene calls are TRBV4-3 and TRBJ2-5, with 7 bases lining up with TRBD1. Germline values: CDR1 LGHNA, CDR2 YSLEER. V shed 4 bases and J 1 base; nucleotides not matched to a gene: 6. The CDR3 has 15 residues. The CDR3 nucleotides read TGCGCCAGCAGCCCGACAGGGTTTGCCCAAGAGACCCAGTACTTC. Its translation is CASSPTGFAQETQYF.

The CDR3 nucleotides read TGTGCCACCAGCGGATTGGACAACGAGGCCTACAATGAGCAGTTCTTC. It specifies CATSGLDNEAYNEQFF. The chain couples TRBV15 to TRBJ2-1; perhaps TRBD1 as D (5 bases). The CDR3 runs 16 residues. V gave up 5 bases and J gave up 2 bases, with 16 bases separating them. Germline assignment: CDR1 LNHNV and CDR2 YYDKDF (reference sequence).

The gene calls are TRBV11-2 and TRBJ2-7, with 12 bases aligning to TRBD2. Trimming took 5 bases from V and 1 from J; bases not matched to a gene: 9. Looked up from germline, CDR1 is SGHAT and CDR2 is FQNNGV. The CDR3 covers 17 residues. The DNA for the CDR3 is TGTGCCAGCAGCCAACTAGCGGGAGGTTACTTATCCTACGAGCAGTACTTC. Protein: CASSQLAGGYLSYEQYF. Supplemented by reference TRBV11-2 and TRBJ2-7, the full variable domain reads EAGVAQSPRYKIIEKRQSVAFWCNPISGHATLYWYQQILGQGPKLLIQFQNNGVVDDSQLPKDRFSAERLKGVDSTLKIQPAKLEDSAVYLCASSQLAGGYLSYEQYFGPGTRLTVT.

Regarding this clone: The sample has other DNA sequences that encode this CDR3 too. The chain combines TRBV5-4 with TRBJ2-7; D may correspond to TRBD1 or TRBD2 (5 bases each). The CDR3 is 13 residues long. Deletions cut 0 bases from V and 4 bases from J, with 8 bases between. Germline V gene lookup returns CDR1 SGHNT and CDR2 YYREEE (reference sequence). This CDR3 is CASSLGGGYEQYF. In DNA, the CDR3 is TGTGCCAGCAGCTTGGGGGGCGGGTACGAGCAGTACTTC.

The sample holds one count of this clone. The same CDR3 can be traced to other DNA sequences in this sample. The rearrangement uses TRBV7-9 and TRBJ2-7; D gene unclear. V was trimmed by 1 base and J by 5 bases, leaving 6 bases between them. The length of the CDR3 is 12 residues. Germline CDR1 SEHNR, CDR2 FQNEAQ (reference sequence). CDR3 loop: CASSLGADEQYF. CDR3 DNA: TGTGCCAGCAGCTTAGGCGCAGACGAGCAGTACTTC.

The chain has TRBV9 and TRBJ2-5, with TRBD2 as a possible D gene (6 bases). Trimming stripped 4 bases from V and 4 bases from J, with 17 bases between. Germline-derived CDR1 and CDR2 are SGDLS and YYNGEE. The CDR3 contains 15 residues. CDR3 residues: CASSPVRGGVETQYF. As DNA, the CDR3 is TGTGCCAGCAGCCCCGTCCGGGGAGGTGTAGAGACCCAGTACTTC. Drawing the rest from reference TRBV9 and TRBJ2-5, the complete variable domain is DSGVTQTPKHLITATGQRVTLRCSPRSGDLSVYWYQQSLDQGLQFLIQYYNGEERAKGNILERFSAQQFPDLHSELNLSSLELGDSALYFCASSPVRGGVETQYFGPGTRLLVL.

CDR3 nucleotides: TGTGCCAGCAGTTACGACGCCTACAATGAGCAGTTCTTC. Translating it yields CASSYDAYNEQFF. This chain uses TRBV6-5 with TRBJ2-1; D remains unclear. This CDR3 has 13 amino acids. CDR1 MNHEY and CDR2 SVGAGI come from the germline V gene. V lost 2 bases and J lost 2, with 4 bases in between.

The chain carries TRBV29-1 and TRBJ2-5; 8 bases are shared with TRBD1. In germline, CDR1 is SQVTM, CDR2 ANQGSEA. Trimming cost V 0 bases and J 5 bases; bases outside gene matches: 23. The CDR3 sequence is 20 residues long. CDR3 amino acids: CSVEDLYETGEPGGIETQYF. The CDR3, as DNA: TGCAGCGTTGAAGATCTTTATGAGACAGGGGAACCGGGTGGGATCGAGACCCAGTACTTC.

The chain has TRBV4-1 and TRBJ2-5; D is perhaps TRBD1 (5 bases). Germline loops: CDR1 MGHRA, CDR2 YSYEKL. This CDR3 has 14 residues. The germline V and J ends were trimmed by 4 bases and 3 bases, with 12 bases remaining between them. Here the CDR3 reads CASSPRTREETQYF. DNA for the CDR3: TGCGCCAGCAGCCCTCGGACCAGGGAAGAGACCCAGTACTTC.

The chain carries TRBV7-9 and TRBJ2-1, with 9 bases aligning to TRBD1. Trimming took 5 bases from V and 6 from J; bases not matched to a gene: 11. Germline assignment: CDR1 SEHNR and CDR2 FQNEAQ (reference sequence). The CDR3 is 16 amino acids. CDR3 nucleotide sequence: TGTGCCAGCAGCGGTCGGGGACAGGGTAGGGGCAATGAGCAGTTCTTC. It translates to CASSGRGQGRGNEQFF. The whole variable domain, remainder taken from reference TRBV7-9 and TRBJ2-1, is DTGVSQNPRHKITKRGQNVTFRCDPISEHNRLYWYRQTLGQGPEFLTYFQNEAQLEKSRLLSDRFSAERPKGSFSTLEIQRTEQGDSAMYLCASSGRGQGRGNEQFFGPGTRLTVL.

The chain employs TRBV9 and TRBJ2-1, with D perhaps TRBD2 (5 bases). This CDR3 comprises 15 residues. Germline CDR1 and CDR2: SGDLS and YYNGEE. Trimming took 0 bases from V and 10 from J, leaving 17 bases between them. CDR3 in DNA: TGTGCCAGCAGCGTAGCTCACCGGCTAGCCGACGAGCAGTTCTTC. It specifies CASSVAHRLADEQFF.

J is TRBJ2-3 and V is TRBV7-9; 10 bases match TRBD2. The CDR3 covers 18 residues. In germline, CDR1 is SEHNR, CDR2 FQNEAQ (reference sequence). Unmatched junction bases numbered 9, after V lost 1 base and J lost 2 bases. CDR3 region: CASSLEVSSGRNTDTQYF. CDR3 DNA sequence: TGTGCCAGCAGCTTAGAAGTTAGTAGCGGGAGGAACACAGATACGCAGTATTTT.

The chain combines TRBV19 with TRBJ1-1; weak D call: TRBD1 (5 bases). V was shortened by 5 bases and J by 0 bases, with 13 bases between the two germline ends. This CDR3 is built from 15 residues. The germline V gene has CDR1 LNHDA and CDR2 SQIVND (reference sequence). The CDR3, as DNA: TGTGCCAGTAGTTTACAGGACCCCATGAACACTGAAGCTTTCTTT. Amino acid sequence: CASSLQDPMNTEAFF.

Notes on this clone: Other DNA sequences in this specimen translate into the identical CDR3. CDR3 residues: CASSRDGYEQYF. The DNA of the CDR3 is TGTGCCAGTAGCAGGGATGGCTACGAGCAGTACTTC. The chain carries TRBV19 and TRBJ2-7; the D gene is possibly TRBD1 (5 bases). The CDR3 totals 12 residues. Trimming pared 6 bases from V and 3 bases from J, leaving 9 bases between. CDR1 is LNHDA, CDR2 SQIVND, per germline (reference sequence).

The chain joins TRBV7-9 to TRBJ2-5; 7 bases match TRBD1. Germline-derived CDR1 and CDR2 are SEHNR and FQNEAQ (reference sequence). The CDR3 loop spans 17 amino acids. V was pared by 1 base and J by 2 bases, with 10 bases of the junction left unmatched. This CDR3 is CASSLVVIMGQQETQYF. The CDR3 DNA reads as TGTGCCAGCAGCTTAGTCGTTATTATGGGACAGCAAGAGACCCAGTACTTC.

The rearrangement uses TRBV6-4 and TRBJ2-3, with D hard to call. Germline-derived CDR1 and CDR2 are MRHNA and SNTAGT. Between the trimmed V and J ends, which lost 5 bases and 6 bases, there was a span of 15 bases. This CDR3 spans 14 amino acids. Written as DNA, the CDR3 is TGTGCCAGCAGTATCTTCCCGGGCTCGGATACGCAGTATTTT. Protein sequence: CASSIFPGSDTQYF.

This clone appeared a single time. The same CDR3 also results from other DNA sequences found in this sample. The rearrangement joins TRBV7-9 to TRBJ1-2; 9 bases are a match to TRBD1. The CDR3 is made up of 14 amino acids. With 0 bases clipped from V and 8 bases from J, the junction kept 4 bases outside the gene matches. CDR1 and CDR2 (germline): SEHNR, FQNEAQ (reference sequence). The DNA of the CDR3 is TGTGCCAGCAGCTTAGCGGGACAGGGTCGCGGCTACACCTTC. It translates to CASSLAGQGRGYTF.

This CDR3 reads CASSITGTYEQYF. In DNA, the CDR3 is TGTGCCAGCTCCATTACAGGGACCTACGAGCAGTACTTC. The chain uses TRBV6-1 and TRBJ2-7; D possibly corresponds to TRBD1 (6 bases). Germline V gene data show CDR1 as MNHNS and CDR2 as SASEGT. The CDR3 sequence is 13 residues long. The ends were cut back, 8 bases at V and 2 bases at J, with 13 bases in the middle.